The 26 T cell receptor beta chains reported below all come from one sample, sequenced in a study of T cell responses to AZD1222 COVID-19 vaccine. Clones were read by immunoSEQ multiplex PCR, and TCRdb kept only the in-frame ones, dropping some. The sample lists roughly 200,000 clones, 90% to 95% occurring once. This specimen consisted of peripheral blood, obtained 28 days after the second AZD1222 dose. All receptors come from an adult who received the AZD1222 COVID-19 vaccine.

This chain uses TRBV6-6 with TRBJ1-1, with D uncertain. The germline gives CDR1 MNHNY, CDR2 SVGAGI (reference sequence). Between the trimmed V and J ends, which lost 4 bases and 6 bases, there was a span of 15 bases. The CDR3 has 14 amino acids. The CDR3 bases are TGTGCCAGCAGTTCTGGTGCAGGAGTGGCTGAAGCTTTCTTT. Amino acids: CASSSGAGVAEAFF.

The J gene is TRBJ2-3, the V gene TRBV28; D gene ambiguous. CDR3 length equals 13 residues. The germline V gene has CDR1 MDHEN and CDR2 SYDVKM. Trimming left V 3 bases short and J 0 bases short, with 4 bases between. CDR3 in amino acids: CASSFGSTDTQYF. DNA of the CDR3: TGTGCCAGCAGTTTTGGCAGCACAGATACGCAGTATTTT.

The chain has TRBV4-1 and TRBJ2-1; 8 positions match TRBD2. Germline V gives CDR1 MGHRA, CDR2 YSYEKL. V shed 2 bases and J 8 bases; nucleotides not matched to a gene: 5. This CDR3 has 14 residues. In nucleotides, the CDR3 is TGCGCCAGCAGCCAAACCGGGACTAGGGATGAGCAGTTCTTC. The encoded protein is CASSQTGTRDEQFF.

The chain recombines TRBV12-5 with TRBJ2-3; the match to TRBD2 covers 12 bases. CDR1 and CDR2 (germline): LGHNT, FRNRAP. This CDR3 is built from 16 residues. V shed 1 base and J 2 bases; nucleotides not matched to a gene: 1. Here the CDR3 DNA reads TGTGCTAGTGGTTTGGGGACTAGCGGGACCACAGATACGCAGTATTTT. Translating gives CASGLGTSGTTDTQYF.

This chain connects TRBV27 to TRBJ2-6; no clear D. The CDR3 extends over 14 amino acids. V lost 6 bases, J lost 2 bases, and 8 bases lay in between. Germline V gene data show CDR1 as MNHEY and CDR2 as SMNVEV (reference sequence). Here the CDR3 reads CASSSGTGANVLTF. The CDR3 DNA is TGTGCCAGCAGCTCCGGCACTGGGGCCAACGTCCTGACTTTC.

This clone was seen a single time. This chain joins TRBV6-5 and TRBJ1-1; D is unclear. Per the germline V gene, CDR1 is MNHEY and CDR2 is SVGAGI. V lost 6 bases and J lost 3, with 14 bases in between. The CDR3 is 14 amino acids. The CDR3 protein is CASRKGRADTEAFF. In DNA, the CDR3 is TGTGCCAGCAGAAAAGGGCGGGCGGACACTGAAGCTTTCTTT.

The chain uses TRBV19 and TRBJ2-6; D unresolved. CDR1 and CDR2 (germline): LNHDA, SQIVND (reference sequence). Between the trimmed V and J ends, which lost 1 base and 0 bases, there was a span of 4 bases. This CDR3 comprises 15 residues. The DNA of the CDR3 is TGTGCCAGTAGTATAGTCAGCTCTGGGGCCAACGTCCTGACTTTC. Translation gives CASSIVSSGANVLTF.

This sequence joins TRBV18 and TRBJ1-1, with 7 positions matching TRBD1. V trimming: 0 bases; J trimming: 0 bases; junction bases outside the gene matches: 1. CDR3 length: 15 residues. Germline CDR1 is KGHSH and CDR2 is LQKENI. The CDR3 bases are TGTGCCAGCTCACCACCGGGACAGCTGAACACTGAAGCTTTCTTT. This encodes CASSPPGQLNTEAFF.

J is TRBJ1-5 and V is TRBV18; a weak D match, TRBD1 (5 bases). Per the germline V gene, CDR1 is KGHSH and CDR2 is LQKENI. The CDR3 covers 18 residues. The ends were cut back, 2 bases at V and 5 bases at J, with 22 bases in the middle. CDR3 amino acids: CASSPSISGATGHQPQHF. In DNA form, the CDR3 reads TGTGCCAGCTCACCAAGCATCAGCGGGGCGACGGGGCATCAGCCCCAGCATTTT.

This chain joins TRBV7-2 and TRBJ2-3, with 13 bases aligning to TRBD2. The V gene end was trimmed by 8 bases and the J gene end by 3 bases; junction bases not matched to a gene: 5. Looked up from germline, CDR1 is SGHTA and CDR2 is FQGNSA. The CDR3 has 15 residues. For the CDR3, the DNA is TGTGCCAGCGGGACTAGCGGGAAAGCGACAGATACGCAGTATTTT. This encodes CASGTSGKATDTQYF.

The rearrangement links TRBV5-1 to TRBJ2-3; D unresolved. V lost 4 bases to trimming and J lost 0 bases, with 9 bases between them. Germline CDR1 SGHRS, CDR2 YFSETQ. The CDR3 has 14 amino acids. CDR3 bases: TGCGCCAGCAGCACGAGAACTAGCACAGATACGCAGTATTTT. This codes for CASSTRTSTDTQYF.

This sequence joins TRBV2 and TRBJ2-5; D possibly matches TRBD1 or TRBD2 (5 bases each). Trimming took 2 bases from V and 5 from J, leaving 12 bases between them. Germline CDR1 and CDR2: SNHLY and FYNNEI. CDR3 length: 14 residues. The CDR3 nucleotides read TGTGCCAGCAGTGAACAGGGAGCAAGGGAGACCCAGTACTTC. Its protein product is CASSEQGARETQYF.

A remark on this clone: The same CDR3 arises from other DNA sequences in this sample as well. The chain combines TRBV14 with TRBJ2-7; TRBD2 matches at 7 bases. Unmatched junction bases numbered 7, after V lost 6 bases and J lost 2 bases. Germline CDR1 SGHDN, CDR2 FVKESK. The CDR3 loop spans 14 amino acids. The CDR3 nucleotides are TGTGCCAGCAGGCGCGGCGGGAGAGCCTACGAGCAGTACTTC. Amino acids: CASRRGGRAYEQYF.

This sequence joins TRBV24-1 and TRBJ2-1; D is undetermined. Germline CDR1 reads KGHDR; CDR2 reads SFDVKD. This CDR3 is built from 16 residues. The ends were cut back, 4 bases at V and 5 bases at J, with 17 bases in the middle. The CDR3 protein is CATSDPTPGGHNEQFF. The CDR3 region has the DNA TGTGCCACCAGTGACCCGACTCCCGGTGGGCACAATGAGCAGTTCTTC.

The chain links TRBV30 to TRBJ2-5; no reliable D call. This CDR3 is 15 amino acids long. Trimming shortened V by 2 bases and J by 2 bases, and 15 bases separated the two germline ends. The germline V gene has CDR1 GTSNPN and CDR2 SVGIG (reference sequence). The CDR3 sequence is CAWSTWRSLQETQYF. As DNA, the CDR3 is TGTGCCTGGAGTACCTGGCGGAGCCTACAAGAGACCCAGTACTTC.

The V call is TRBV2, the J call TRBJ2-7, with 8 bases identical to TRBD1. In germline, CDR1 is SNHLY, CDR2 FYNNEI. This CDR3 region has 14 residues. V trimming: 4 bases; J trimming: 3 bases; junction bases outside the gene matches: 5. CDR3 DNA sequence: TGTGCCAGCAGTGCCGGGACAGGAGGCTACGAGCAGTACTTC. Translated: CASSAGTGGYEQYF. The full variable domain, with the rest looked up from reference TRBV2 and TRBJ2-7, is EPEVTQTPSHQVTQMGQEVILRCVPISNHLYFYWYRQILGQKVEFLVSFYNNEISEKSEIFDDQFSVERPDGSNFTLKIRSTKLEDSAMYFCASSAGTGGYEQYFGPGTRLTVT.

The chain is built from TRBV14 and TRBJ1-1, with unresolved D. The germline V and J ends were trimmed by 0 bases and 5 bases, with 10 bases remaining between them. This CDR3 is built from 14 residues. Germline V gene data show CDR1 as SGHDN and CDR2 as FVKESK. CDR3 in amino acids: CASSQEVGWTEAFF. The CDR3 DNA sequence: TGTGCCAGCAGCCAAGAGGTAGGGTGGACTGAAGCTTTCTTT.

This chain links TRBV11-3 with TRBJ1-1, with a possible D match to TRBD1 (5 bases). Germline assignment: CDR1 SGHNT and CDR2 YENEEA. The CDR3 spans 16 residues. V was trimmed by 5 bases and J by 3 bases, leaving 19 bases between them. CDR3 DNA sequence: TGTGCCAGCAGCGACATACAGGTTCCCTGGGACACTGAAGCTTTCTTT. Translation: CASSDIQVPWDTEAFF.

This clone occurred once. V usage is TRBV6-5 and J usage is TRBJ2-1; 12 bases are a match to TRBD2. CDR3 length equals 15 residues. After removal of 5 bases from V and 3 bases from J, the junction contained 2 bases not matched to a gene. Germline V gene sequence: CDR1 MNHEY, CDR2 SVGAGI. The CDR3 coding sequence is TGTGCCAGCAGTCTGGGACTAGCGGGCTACAATGAGCAGTTCTTC. This gives the protein CASSLGLAGYNEQFF.

The V and J genes are TRBV28 and TRBJ2-7; TRBD1 matches at 7 bases. The germline V gene has CDR1 MDHEN and CDR2 SYDVKM. J lost 6 bases, V lost 6 bases, and 11 bases had no gene match. The CDR3 length is 14 residues. CDR3 sequence reads: CASSPGTVRIEQYF. The DNA for the CDR3 is TGTGCCAGCAGCCCAGGGACAGTGAGGATCGAGCAGTACTTC. The whole variable domain, filled in from reference TRBV28 and TRBJ2-7, reads DVKVTQSSRYLVKRTGEKVFLECVQDMDHENMFWYRQDPGLGLRLIYFSYDVKMKEKGDIPEGYSVSREKKERFSLILESASTNQTSMYLCASSPGTVRIEQYFGPGTRLTVT.

J is TRBJ2-1 and V is TRBV7-3, with no clear D. Germline assignment: CDR1 SGHTA and CDR2 FQGTGA. This CDR3 has 14 residues. V was pared by 5 bases and J by 5 bases, with 13 bases between. This CDR3 is CASSPRNMDNEQFF. CDR3 sequence (DNA): TGTGCCAGCAGCCCCCGGAATATGGACAATGAGCAGTTCTTC.

The rearrangement joins TRBV7-8 to TRBJ2-5, with D unclear. The CDR3 extends over 13 amino acids. In germline, CDR1 is SGHVS, CDR2 FQNEAQ. The V end lost 8 bases, the J end lost 2 bases, and 12 bases lay between the germline ends. The CDR3 DNA follows: TGTGCCAGCGGTAATACGGATCAAGAGACCCAGTACTTC. Translating gives CASGNTDQETQYF. The whole variable domain, filled in from reference TRBV7-8 and TRBJ2-5, reads GAGVSQSPRYKVAKRGQDVALRCDPISGHVSLFWYQQALGQGPEFLTYFQNEAQLDKSGLPSDRFFAERPEGSVSTLKIQRTQQEDSAVYLCASGNTDQETQYFGPGTRLLVL.

CDR3 DNA sequence: TGTGCCAGCAGCCATTATACCATAGCGGGAGTGGTCTACAATGAGCAGTTCTTC. Its protein product is CASSHYTIAGVVYNEQFF. This sequence joins TRBV4-2 and TRBJ2-1; 9 bases match TRBD2. Unmatched junction bases numbered 12, after V lost 3 bases and J lost 3 bases. The germline V gene encodes CDR1 LGHNA and CDR2 YNFKEQ. This CDR3 is built from 18 residues.

The rearrangement joins TRBV7-3 to TRBJ1-6, with no clear D. The CDR3 runs 14 residues. Trimming cost V 1 base and J 8 bases, with 9 bases left between them. Germline V lookup: CDR1 SGHTA, CDR2 FQGTGA. The CDR3 DNA is TGTGCCAGCAGCTTAATGGGCAGCCATTCACCCCTCCACTTT. This encodes CASSLMGSHSPLHF. The whole variable domain, remainder taken from reference TRBV7-3 and TRBJ1-6, is GAGVSQTPSNKVTEKGKYVELRCDPISGHTALYWYRQSLGQGPEFLIYFQGTGAADDSGLPNDRFFAVRPEGSVSTLKIQRTERGDSAVYLCASSLMGSHSPLHFGNGTRLTVT.

The chain joins TRBV20-1 to TRBJ2-7, with D tentatively TRBD2 (6 bases). The CDR3 loop spans 11 amino acids. Trimming stripped 3 bases from V and 9 bases from J, with 12 bases between. The germline V gene encodes CDR1 DFQATT and CDR2 SNEGSKA (reference sequence). The CDR3 DNA is TGCAGTGCTAGGGGGGGTGCGAGGCAGTACTTC. Residues: CSARGGARQYF.

The chain joins TRBV6-5 to TRBJ2-2, with 8 nucleotides matching TRBD1. V trimming: 5 bases; J trimming: 5 bases; junction bases outside the gene matches: 7. The CDR3 extends over 15 amino acids. Germline V gene sequence: CDR1 MNHEY, CDR2 SVGAGI. CDR3: CASSRDRRTTGELFF. CDR3 nucleotide sequence: TGTGCCAGCAGTCGGGACAGGAGGACGACCGGGGAGCTGTTTTTT.